This T cell receptor beta chain was recovered during a study of blood T cell repertoires in COVID-19 (dated by TCRdb to the early 2020s). Describing the broader study: The collaborator samples originated in the United States, Italy and Spain and spanned the acute and convalescent phases of COVID-19. Deeply sampled blood TCRbeta repertoires from subjects exposed to, actively infected with, or recovered from COVID-19 were included in the dataset. The samples were drawn from two sources: the first 160 participants of the ongoing ImmuneRACE study, and about 1,300 subjects contributed by 6 global collaborators. Where available, HLA class I and class II types were taken from metadata supplied by the sample provider and were not determined by assay-based typing. The prospective study material was composed of cDNA or gDNA derived from T cells, B-cell-depleted T cells, or PBMCs. The repertoires were made available in a free public database intended to serve as a resource for research on the immune response to SARS-CoV-2. The sample metadata nearly always contained a de-identified subject ID, COVID-19 status, age in years and sex.

Points on this clone: Its antigen is not yet known. Per-nucleotide qualities are absent, and no much larger clonotype sits a single base away.

In Seattle, one collaborating source enrolled patients while the infection was active and tracked those patients longitudinally over the course of disease. Whole blood was collected in K2EDTA tubes by collaborating institutions according to the institutions' own protocols. For TCRbeta analysis, collaborators shipped samples as frozen whole blood, isolated PBMCs, or DNA extracted from either of those sample types. The CDR3 runs 13 amino acids, cysteine and phenylalanine included. The kept DNA is CDR3 alone, 39 bases in frame from the first base. CDR1 and CDR2, per the germline V gene (reference sequence), are LNHDA and SQIVND. Cut back by 9 bases and 2 bases, the V and J ends lie 11 bases apart. Broad study findings and their caveats: How much clinical and demographic metadata was included differed by source and by participant, and the metadata was provided uncurated.

The immunoSEQ Assay, a bias-controlled multiplex PCR, was used to amplify TCRbeta CDR3 regions from genomic DNA. In the source study's methods: Within the assay, amplification of reference gene primers was used to estimate how many nucleated cells each sample contained. To quantify the absolute abundance of each unique TCRbeta CDR3 rearrangement, sequence reads were collapsed and filtered. For each sample, productive Simpson clonality was calculated as the square root of Simpson's diversity index over productive rearrangements. The table was pulled from immuneACCESS by TCRdb, which kept in-frame rearrangements only. Such tables lose some clones; where checked, under half of the loss comes from unresolved V genes, and the rest has no known cause. Clone size and V and J calls were adopted from that table, with D and trimming inferred from the DNA. The sample table holds roughly 440,000 clones, of which approximately 88% were seen once. Together, the top ten hold around 12% of the sample.

This TCR came from a woman in her 50s with COVID-19, enrolled during active disease. Recombination linked TRBV19 to TRBJ1-3, with TRBD1 perhaps the D gene, on 6 matching bases. The material sequenced was peripheral blood. The CDR3 region has the sequence CASSGTTGNTIYF. In nucleotides, the sequence is TGTGCCAGCTCGGGGACAACTGGAAACACCATATATTTT.